Each of the 30 T cell receptor beta chains below was sequenced from the same sample in a study of blood T cell repertoires in COVID-19. The protocol was immunoSEQ multiplex PCR, while the TCRdb copy is restricted to in-frame clones and leaves out a portion. The repertoire consists of fewer than 150,000 clones, with about 80% occurring once and the leading ten covering 1.5% to 2%. The specimen was PBMCs or T cells enriched from blood (not recorded which). The receptors were gathered from a woman between 18 and 29 years old who had been exposed to COVID-19.

The chain employs TRBV6-4 and TRBJ2-1; 10 positions match TRBD2. Trimming at V came to 4 bases and at J to 1 base, leaving 1 base not matched to a gene. This CDR3 contains 15 residues. Germline V gene sequence: CDR1 MRHNA, CDR2 SNTAGT. DNA of the CDR3: TGTGCCAGCAGTGTAGCGGGAGGTTCCTACAATGAGCAGTTCTTC. Translating gives CASSVAGGSYNEQFF.

V and J are TRBV6-5 and TRBJ1-5; TRBD1 aligns across 10 bases. V lost 6 bases to trimming and J lost 6 bases; unmatched junction nucleotides: 8. Looked up from germline, CDR1 is MNHEY and CDR2 is SVGAGI. There are 15 residues in the CDR3. CDR3 region: CASSYGQGVGQPQHF. CDR3 DNA: TGTGCCAGCAGCTATGGACAGGGGGTAGGTCAGCCCCAGCATTTT.

This rearrangement joins TRBV25-1 to TRBJ2-1; 9 nucleotides line up with TRBD2. Trimming at V came to 1 base and at J to 5 bases, leaving 9 bases not matched to a gene. Germline loops: CDR1 MGHDK, CDR2 SYGVNS. This CDR3 spans 17 amino acids. The CDR3 is CASSELVSGSGNNEQFF. The CDR3 region has the DNA TGTGCCAGCAGTGAATTGGTTAGCGGGAGTGGCAACAATGAGCAGTTCTTC.

The gene calls are TRBV9 and TRBJ1-5, with 9 nucleotides matching TRBD1. The CDR3 runs 14 residues. V was pared by 3 bases and J by 6 bases, with 4 bases of the junction left unmatched. From germline, CDR1 is SGDLS and CDR2 YYNGEE. CDR3 in DNA: TGTGCCAGCAGCGCAACAGGGGGCGGTCAGCCCCAGCATTTT. Protein sequence: CASSATGGGQPQHF.

V and J are TRBV29-1 and TRBJ2-3; D unclear. Trimming left V 0 bases short and J 2 bases short, with 6 bases between. Germline V gives CDR1 SQVTM, CDR2 ANQGSEA. This CDR3 contains 13 residues. The CDR3 DNA follows: TGCAGCGTTGAAGAAACAGCCACAGATACGCAGTATTTT. It encodes CSVEETATDTQYF.

J is TRBJ1-2 and V is TRBV27, with 8 bases matching TRBD1. Germline assignment: CDR1 MNHEY and CDR2 SMNVEV (reference sequence). The V gene end was trimmed by 5 bases and the J gene end by 4 bases; junction bases not matched to a gene: 9. This CDR3 has 15 residues. The CDR3 loop is CASSKGQGPTYGYTF. CDR3 DNA sequence: TGTGCCAGCAGTAAAGGACAGGGTCCGACCTATGGCTACACCTTC.

For the CDR3, the DNA is TGTGCCTGGAGTGTACAGGGAGGGGGAATTAAGGGCTACACCTTC. It is translated as CAWSVQGGGIKGYTF. The chain joins TRBV30 to TRBJ1-2, with a weak D call TRBD1 (6 bases). The CDR3 runs to 15 residues. The germline CDR1 and CDR2 sequences are GTSNPN and SVGIG (reference sequence). The V end was cut by 0 bases, the J end by 8 bases, with 19 bases between.

CDR3 sequence: CASRLRGSTEAFF. The CDR3 DNA reads as TGTGCCAGCAGACTCAGGGGATCCACTGAAGCTTTCTTT. The V and J genes are TRBV25-1 and TRBJ1-1, with a tentative D call TRBD1 (6 bases). The CDR3 runs 13 residues. V shed 6 bases and J shed 4 bases, with 12 bases lying between them. The germline V gene encodes CDR1 MGHDK and CDR2 SYGVNS.

The rearrangement joins TRBV6-5 to TRBJ1-4; tentatively, D is TRBD1 (6 bases). The CDR3 loop spans 14 amino acids. CDR1 MNHEY and CDR2 SVGAGI come from the germline V gene. V was cut by 6 bases and J by 4 bases, with 12 bases left in between. CDR3 DNA: TGTGCCAGCAGCACAACAGGGTATAATGAAAAACTGTTTTTT. Residues: CASSTTGYNEKLFF.

The chain has TRBV7-9 and TRBJ1-5; perhaps TRBD1 as D (5 bases). Germline V gene lookup returns CDR1 SEHNR and CDR2 FQNEAQ (reference sequence). The CDR3 consists of 13 residues. The germline V and J ends were trimmed by 1 base and 11 bases, with 12 bases remaining between them. The CDR3 region is CASSLGLLGAQHF. The CDR3 DNA reads as TGTGCCAGCAGCTTAGGGCTCTTAGGGGCCCAGCATTTT.

V is TRBV7-7 and J is TRBJ2-3; 7 positions agree with TRBD2. The CDR3 is 13 residues long. Germline V CDR1 and CDR2: SSHAT, FNYEAQ (reference sequence). V lost 5 bases and J lost 7; bases outside the gene matches: 6. The chain's CDR3 is CASSPAGVNTQYF. The CDR3 DNA follows: TGTGCCAGCAGCCCCGCGGGGGTAAATACGCAGTATTTT.

The chain uses TRBV9 and TRBJ2-2, with a possible D match to TRBD1 (6 bases). CDR1 is SGDLS, CDR2 YYNGEE, per germline. The V and J ends lost 5 bases and 7 bases respectively, with 9 bases between them. The CDR3 is 12 residues long. The CDR3 sequence: CASRSQGGELFF. CDR3 DNA: TGTGCCAGCAGATCACAGGGCGGGGAGCTGTTTTTT. The full variable domain, completed using reference TRBV9 and TRBJ2-2, is DSGVTQTPKHLITATGQRVTLRCSPRSGDLSVYWYQQSLDQGLQFLIQYYNGEERAKGNILERFSAQQFPDLHSELNLSSLELGDSALYFCASRSQGGELFFGEGSRLTVL.

The rearrangement links TRBV19 to TRBJ2-1; D remains unclear. The CDR3 consists of 13 residues. The V gene's germline CDR1 is LNHDA and CDR2 SQIVND (reference sequence). The V end lost 1 base, the J end lost 4 bases, and 5 bases lay between the germline ends. The CDR3 here is CASSIAQYNEQFF. In DNA, the CDR3 is TGTGCCAGTAGTATAGCCCAATACAATGAGCAGTTCTTC.

The CDR3 DNA follows: TGTGCCAGCTCACGTACCGGGACAGGCTCCCGTGATGAGCAGTTCTTC. Translation gives CASSRTGTGSRDEQFF. V and J are TRBV18 and TRBJ2-1, with TRBD1 matching 8 bases. CDR3 length: 16 amino acids. CDR1 and CDR2 from the germline V gene are KGHSH and LQKENI. Germline trimming cut 4 bases from V and 8 bases from J; bases unmatched to any gene: 13.

CDR3 amino acids: CASSPGTGHQPQHF. CDR3 DNA: TGTGCCAGCAGCCCCGGGACAGGGCATCAGCCCCAGCATTTT. V usage is TRBV7-9 and J usage is TRBJ1-5, with 9 bases aligning to TRBD1. The CDR3 contains 14 residues. CDR1 and CDR2 (germline): SEHNR, FQNEAQ (reference sequence). The V segment lost 5 bases and the J segment 5 bases; nucleotides outside the gene matches: 4.

This clone was counted once. The rearrangement uses TRBV3-1 (or the pseudogene TRBV3-2) and TRBJ2-1; 11 bases match TRBD2. Trimming removed 5 bases from V and 2 bases from J; junction bases left unmatched: 5. This CDR3 is built from 16 residues. Germline values: CDR1 LGHDT, CDR2 YNNKEL (reference sequence). The CDR3 DNA follows: TGTGCCAGCAGCTCATTAGCGGGAGGGACCTACAATGAGCAGTTCTTC. Translated: CASSSLAGGTYNEQFF.

The genes are TRBV5-8 and TRBJ2-1, with D perhaps TRBD2 (7 bases). The CDR3 is 15 amino acids. V lost 8 bases and J lost 4, with 19 bases in between. Germline-derived CDR1 and CDR2 are SGHTS and YDEGEE. DNA of the CDR3: TGTGCCAGTCGAGGACCGGGGGGCTTGTACAATGAGCAGTTCTTC. Translating gives CASRGPGGLYNEQFF. Variable domain in full (rest from reference TRBV5-8 and TRBJ2-1): EAGVTQSPTHLIKTRGQQATLRCSPISGHTSVYWYQQALGLGLQFLLWYDEGEERNRGNFPPRFSGRQFPNYSSELNVNALELEDSALYLCASRGPGGLYNEQFFGPGTRLTVL.

The genes are TRBV5-4 and TRBJ2-7; 9 bases are a match to TRBD2. CDR3 length: 15 amino acids. The trim removed 0 bases at V and 3 bases at J, leaving 4 bases unmatched. CDR1 and CDR2 from the germline V gene are SGHNT and YYREEE (reference sequence). For the CDR3, the DNA is TGTGCCAGCAGCTTGGAACTAGCGGGTTACTACGAGCAGTACTTC. Translation: CASSLELAGYYEQYF.

The rearrangement uses TRBV5-1 and TRBJ1-2, with unresolved D. V shed 0 bases and J shed 4 bases, with 13 bases lying between them. The germline V gene encodes CDR1 SGHRS and CDR2 YFSETQ. The CDR3 is made up of 15 amino acids. The CDR3, as DNA: TGCGCCAGCAGCTTGGGGGTAGGGCTAGCCTATGGCTACACCTTC. This codes for CASSLGVGLAYGYTF.

The chain is built from TRBV5-6 and TRBJ2-1; 7 bases match TRBD1. This CDR3 spans 15 amino acids. V shed 2 bases, J shed 5 bases, and the junction held 7 bases outside the gene matches. Looked up from germline, CDR1 is SGHDT and CDR2 is YYEEEE. The CDR3 coding sequence is TGTGCCAGCAGCTTCCCACAGGGGATAAACAATGAGCAGTTCTTC. It yields the protein CASSFPQGINNEQFF. Looking up the rest from reference TRBV5-6 and TRBJ2-1 gives the full variable domain: DAGVTQSPTHLIKTRGQQVTLRCSPKSGHDTVSWYQQALGQGPQFIFQYYEEEERQRGNFPDRFSGHQFPNYSSELNVNALLLGDSALYLCASSFPQGINNEQFFGPGTRLTVL.

This clone showed up many times. This rearrangement joins TRBV14 to TRBJ1-2; D is uncertain. CDR1 is SGHDN, CDR2 FVKESK, per germline. The CDR3 has 13 residues. Trimming pared 0 bases from V and 4 bases from J, leaving 6 bases between. The CDR3 bases are TGTGCCAGCAGCCAAGACTGGCTCTATGGCTACACCTTC. Translation: CASSQDWLYGYTF.

This clone was counted only a few times. The chain has TRBV6-5 and TRBJ2-1; 8 nucleotides line up with TRBD1. Trimming took 5 bases from V and 7 from J; bases not matched to a gene: 10. This CDR3 is 15 amino acids long. Germline assignment: CDR1 MNHEY and CDR2 SVGAGI. CDR3: CASSPSGGWRNEQFF. CDR3 coding DNA: TGTGCCAGCAGTCCCTCAGGGGGCTGGCGAAATGAGCAGTTCTTC.

In its sample, this clone was seen once. CDR3 sequence: CASSLEPRADGELFF. The CDR3 DNA sequence: TGCGCCAGCAGCTTGGAGCCCAGGGCGGACGGGGAGCTGTTTTTT. The gene calls are TRBV5-1 and TRBJ2-2; possible D gene TRBD1, 5 bases. This CDR3 is built from 15 residues. In germline, CDR1 is SGHRS, CDR2 YFSETQ. Trimming removed 0 bases from V and 7 bases from J, with 13 bases in between. The full variable domain, in which reference TRBV5-1 and TRBJ2-2 provide the parts outside the CDR3, is KAGVTQTPRYLIKTRGQQVTLSCSPISGHRSVSWYQQTPGQGLQFLFEYFSETQRNKGNFPGRFSGRQFSNSRSEMNVSTLELGDSALYLCASSLEPRADGELFFGEGSRLTVL.

The chain couples TRBV10-2 to TRBJ1-2; TRBD1 is a possible D gene (5 bases). This CDR3 contains 14 residues. Germline V gives CDR1 WSHSY, CDR2 SAAADI. V was pared by 3 bases and J by 5 bases, with 13 bases between. CDR3 in DNA: TGCGCCAGCAGTGAAGCAGGGTTTATTTATGGCTACACCTTC. As protein: CASSEAGFIYGYTF.

The J gene is TRBJ2-7, the V gene TRBV30, with TRBD1 matching over 10 bases. In germline, CDR1 is GTSNPN, CDR2 SVGIG (reference sequence). The CDR3 has 14 amino acids. The trim removed 2 bases at V and 8 bases at J, leaving 9 bases unmatched. CDR3 nucleotide sequence: TGTGCCTGGAGTTATACCGGGACAGGGGTGAAGCAGTACTTC. Translation gives CAWSYTGTGVKQYF. The variable domain in full, with the rest retrieved from reference TRBV30 and TRBJ2-7, is SQTIHQWPATLVQPVGSPLSLECTVEGTSNPNLYWYRQAAGRGLQLLFYSVGIGQISSEVPQNLSASRPQDRQFILSSKKLLLSDSGFYLCAWSYTGTGVKQYFGPGTRLTVT.

The J gene is TRBJ2-3, the V gene TRBV24-1; possible D gene TRBD1, 6 bases. This CDR3 has 17 amino acids. Germline V gene lookup returns CDR1 KGHDR and CDR2 SFDVKD. V shed 4 bases and J shed 3 bases, with 19 bases lying between them. Here the CDR3 reads CATSERDRAGETDTQYF. The CDR3 DNA sequence: TGTGCCACCAGTGAACGGGACCGGGCAGGGGAGACAGATACGCAGTATTTT.

CDR3 in amino acids: CASSFVSRRESPLHF. CDR3 coding DNA: TGTGCCAGCAGTTTCGTTAGTAGACGGGAATCACCCCTCCACTTT. This chain links TRBV28 with TRBJ1-6, with D unresolved. Germline lookup yields CDR1 MDHEN and CDR2 SYDVKM. V gave up 3 bases and J gave up 10 bases, with 16 bases separating them. The CDR3 runs to 15 residues.

This chain joins TRBV7-2 and TRBJ1-1; 11 bases are a match to TRBD1. V was clipped by 5 bases and J by 6 bases; unmatched bases: 5. Germline CDR1 and CDR2: SGHTA and FQGNSA. CDR3 length equals 14 residues. The CDR3: CASSRDRGEAEAFF. The CDR3 bases are TGTGCCAGCAGCCGGGACAGGGGGGAGGCTGAAGCTTTCTTT.

The gene calls are TRBV4-3 and TRBJ2-6, with 7 nucleotides matching TRBD2. J was trimmed by 2 bases and V by 4 bases; bases with no gene match: 8. The CDR3 has 17 residues. Germline lookup yields CDR1 LGHNA and CDR2 YSLEER. CDR3 coding DNA: TGCGCCAGCAGCCTCTCTGAGGGAGGGGCTGGGGCCAACGTCCTGACTTTC. The encoded protein is CASSLSEGGAGANVLTF.

This chain joins TRBV4-2 and TRBJ1-2; maybe TRBD1 (5 bases). The V gene lost 0 bases and the J gene lost 3 bases, with 14 bases spanning the gap. Per germline, CDR1 LGHNA and CDR2 YNFKEQ. The CDR3 totals 16 residues. As DNA, the CDR3 is TGTGCCAGCAGCCAAGATATGGCCAGGGAGGACTATGGCTACACCTTC. Translated, it gives CASSQDMAREDYGYTF.